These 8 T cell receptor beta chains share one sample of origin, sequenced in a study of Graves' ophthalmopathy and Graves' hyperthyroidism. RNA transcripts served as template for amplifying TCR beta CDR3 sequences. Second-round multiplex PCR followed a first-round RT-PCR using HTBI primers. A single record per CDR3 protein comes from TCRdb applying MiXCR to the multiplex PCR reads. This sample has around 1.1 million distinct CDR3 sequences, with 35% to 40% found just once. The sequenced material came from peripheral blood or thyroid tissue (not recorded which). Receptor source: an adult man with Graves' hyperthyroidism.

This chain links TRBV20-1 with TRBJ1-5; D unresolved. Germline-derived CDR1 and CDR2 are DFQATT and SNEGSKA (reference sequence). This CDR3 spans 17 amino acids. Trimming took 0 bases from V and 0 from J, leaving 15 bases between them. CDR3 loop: CSARDLGDTNSNQPQHF. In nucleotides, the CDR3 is TGCAGTGCTAGAGATTTAGGCGACACAAATAGCAATCAGCCCCAGCATTTT.

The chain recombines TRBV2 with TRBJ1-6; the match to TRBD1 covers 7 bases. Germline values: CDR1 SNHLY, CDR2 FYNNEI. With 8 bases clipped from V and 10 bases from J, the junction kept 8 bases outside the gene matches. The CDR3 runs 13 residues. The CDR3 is CASFYTGESPLHF. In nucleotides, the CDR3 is TGTGCCAGCTTTTATACAGGGGAGTCACCCCTCCACTTT.

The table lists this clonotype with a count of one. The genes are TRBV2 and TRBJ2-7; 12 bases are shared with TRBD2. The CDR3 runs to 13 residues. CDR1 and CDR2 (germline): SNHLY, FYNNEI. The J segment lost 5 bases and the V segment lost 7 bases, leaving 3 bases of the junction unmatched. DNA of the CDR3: TGTGCCAGCATCGGACTAGCGGGACACGAGCAGTACTTC. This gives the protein CASIGLAGHEQYF.

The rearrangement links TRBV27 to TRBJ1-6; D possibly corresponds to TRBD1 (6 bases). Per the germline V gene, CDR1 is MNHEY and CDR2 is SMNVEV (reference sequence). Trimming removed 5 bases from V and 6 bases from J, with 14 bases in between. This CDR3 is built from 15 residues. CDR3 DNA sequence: TGTGCCAGCAGTCCTTACAGGGCTTTTAATTCACCCCTCCACTTT. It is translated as CASSPYRAFNSPLHF.

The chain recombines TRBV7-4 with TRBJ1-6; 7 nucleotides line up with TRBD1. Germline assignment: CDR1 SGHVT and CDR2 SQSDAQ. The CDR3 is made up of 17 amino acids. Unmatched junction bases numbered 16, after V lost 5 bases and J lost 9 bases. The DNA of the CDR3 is TGTGCCAGCAGCCCCGGCGGCATAGGGGGCCCAGGTTCACCCCTCCACTTT. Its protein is CASSPGGIGGPGSPLHF.

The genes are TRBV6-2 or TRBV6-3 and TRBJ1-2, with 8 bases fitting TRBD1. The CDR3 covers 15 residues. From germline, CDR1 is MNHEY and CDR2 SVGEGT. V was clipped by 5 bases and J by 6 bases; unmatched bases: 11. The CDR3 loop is CASSPYKGQGNGYTF. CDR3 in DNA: TGTGCCAGCAGTCCATACAAAGGACAGGGAAATGGCTACACCTTC.

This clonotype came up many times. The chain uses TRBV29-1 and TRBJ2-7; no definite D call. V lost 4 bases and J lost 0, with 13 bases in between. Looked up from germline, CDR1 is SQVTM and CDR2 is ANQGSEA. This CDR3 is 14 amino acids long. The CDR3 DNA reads TGCAGCGTTGTAGTTTCTCTGATCTCCTACGAGCAGTACTTC. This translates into CSVVVSLISYEQYF.

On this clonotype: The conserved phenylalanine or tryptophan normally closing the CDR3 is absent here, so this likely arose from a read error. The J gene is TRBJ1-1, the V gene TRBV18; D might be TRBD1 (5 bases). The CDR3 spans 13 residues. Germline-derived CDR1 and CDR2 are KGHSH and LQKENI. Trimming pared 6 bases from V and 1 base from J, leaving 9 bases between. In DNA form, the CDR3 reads TGTGCCAGCTCCGAACAGGAGAACACTGAAGCTTTCTCT. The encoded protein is CASSEQENTEAFS.